The 18 T cell receptor beta chains below all came from one sample that was sequenced in a study of CD8 T cells in ankylosing spondylitis. TCRdb reanalysed the 5' RACE reads using MiXCR and keeps one entry per CDR3 protein. The sample consists of 200,000 to 250,000 distinct CDR3 sequences, about 10% of them appearing once. Sequenced material: blood, either unsorted or a sorted T cell fraction (not recorded which). The receptors originated from a male donor with ankylosing spondylitis or in good health (not recorded which).

This chain uses TRBV20-1 with TRBJ1-5; 11 bases agree with TRBD1. From germline, CDR1 is DFQATT and CDR2 SNEGSKA (reference sequence). The CDR3 runs to 17 residues. Trimming cost V 5 bases and J 0 bases; bases outside gene matches: 9. This CDR3 is CSALTGTGGFSNQPQHF. DNA for the CDR3: TGCAGTGCTCTAACCGGGACAGGGGGTTTTAGCAATCAGCCCCAGCATTTT.

The genes are TRBV12-3 or TRBV12-4 and TRBJ1-1; D remains ambiguous. V lost 6 bases to trimming and J lost 2 bases, with 10 bases between them. CDR3 size: 13 residues. CDR3 in amino acids: CASRREVNTEAFF. In DNA form, the CDR3 reads TGTGCCAGCAGACGGGAGGTAAACACTGAAGCTTTCTTT.

This clonotype was seen ten or more times. The chain couples TRBV24-1 to TRBJ2-1; a possible D gene is TRBD2 (5 bases). The CDR3 totals 13 residues. Trimming pared 5 bases from V and 4 bases from J, leaving 8 bases between. Germline assignment: CDR1 KGHDR and CDR2 SFDVKD. The CDR3 here is CATSGSAYNEQFF. In nucleotides, the CDR3 is TGTGCCACCAGTGGTAGCGCTTACAATGAGCAGTTCTTC.

This clonotype occurred many times. V gene TRBV12-3 or TRBV12-4 combines with J gene TRBJ2-4; D is unclear. V gave up 5 bases and J gave up 1 base, with 15 bases separating them. This CDR3 is built from 16 residues. The CDR3 here is CASSPKERRAKNIQYF. The CDR3 nucleotides are TGTGCCAGCAGTCCAAAAGAGAGGCGGGCCAAAAACATTCAGTACTTC.

At least ten counts were recorded for this clonotype. The chain recombines TRBV20-1 with TRBJ2-1; 7 bases fit TRBD2. The CDR3 sequence is 16 residues long. Per the germline V gene, CDR1 is DFQATT and CDR2 is SNEGSKA (reference sequence). The trim removed 0 bases at V and 7 bases at J, leaving 12 bases unmatched. CDR3 residues: CSARDIPAGRANEQFF. The CDR3 DNA reads TGCAGTGCTAGAGATATTCCAGCGGGGAGGGCAAATGAGCAGTTCTTC.

This clonotype was counted many times. The J gene is TRBJ1-2, the V gene TRBV5-5; weak D call: TRBD1 (6 bases). Germline V gives CDR1 SGHKS, CDR2 YYEKEE (reference sequence). V lost 0 bases and J lost 14, with 17 bases in between. The CDR3 loop spans 13 amino acids. As DNA, the CDR3 is TGTGCCAGCAGCTTGGATGGCAGGGGCTCAATAACCTTC. Its translation: CASSLDGRGSITF.

This clonotype was picked up many times. The chain combines TRBV5-1 with TRBJ1-1, with 7 bases identical to TRBD1. With 0 bases clipped from V and 1 base from J, the junction kept 6 bases outside the gene matches. Germline CDR1 and CDR2: SGHRS and YFSETQ. The CDR3 totals 16 residues. For the CDR3, the DNA is TGCGCCAGCAGCTTGGGTTTGGGACAGAAGAACACTGAAGCTTTCTTT. Amino acids: CASSLGLGQKNTEAFF.

The chain links TRBV18 to TRBJ2-5; D is uncertain. V lost 1 base and J lost 1, with 10 bases in between. CDR3 length: 15 amino acids. CDR1 KGHSH and CDR2 LQKENI come from the germline V gene. CDR3 DNA: TGTGCCAGCTCACCACTCCCGCTTCTCCAAGAGACCCAGTACTTC. Protein sequence: CASSPLPLLQETQYF.

The rearrangement links TRBV7-9 to TRBJ2-3; 8 bases map to TRBD2. J lost 2 bases, V lost 6 bases, and 4 bases had no gene match. This CDR3 comprises 14 residues. Germline values: CDR1 SEHNR, CDR2 FQNEAQ (reference sequence). The CDR3 here is CASRGGGSTDTQYF. CDR3 bases: TGTGCCAGCAGAGGCGGGGGGTCCACAGATACGCAGTATTTT.

The gene calls are TRBV11-1 and TRBJ1-2, with 9 bases fitting TRBD1. This CDR3 contains 18 residues. With V trimmed by 0 bases and J by 2 bases, 10 bases remained unmatched. Per germline, CDR1 SGHAT and CDR2 FQDESV (reference sequence). The CDR3 DNA is TGTGCCAGCAGCTTAGCGTTGACAGGGGGTGCCTCGAACTATGGCTACACCTTC. Translation gives CASSLALTGGASNYGYTF. The entire variable domain, with the rest obtained from reference TRBV11-1 and TRBJ1-2, is as follows: EAEVAQSPRYKITEKSQAVAFWCDPISGHATLYWYRQILGQGPELLVQFQDESVVDDSQLPKDRFSAERLKGVDSTLKIQPAELGDSAMYLCASSLALTGGASNYGYTFGSGTRLTVV.

As for this clonotype: Possible read error: a much larger clone is one base away. V is TRBV20-1 and J is TRBJ1-2, with D possibly TRBD1 on 6 matching bases. Germline V gives CDR1 DFQATT, CDR2 SNEGSKA (reference sequence). The CDR3 is 12 amino acids. Here the CDR3 reads CSALRTADGDTF. CDR3 coding DNA: TGCAGTGCTTTACGGACAGCGGATGGCGACACCTTC.

This clonotype has just a few counts. The chain uses TRBV20-1 and TRBJ2-5; 12 bases map to TRBD2. CDR1 is DFQATT, CDR2 SNEGSKA, per germline (reference sequence). J gave up 10 bases and V 1 base, and 13 bases lay outside the gene matches. There are 16 residues in the CDR3. Written as DNA, the CDR3 is TGCAGTGCTAGAGGCGGCCGACTAGCGGGGGAAAGAGACCAGTACTTC. Translation: CSARGGRLAGERDQYF.

Worth noting for this clonotype: A junction boundary mismatches the germline segment, possibly from a read error. This chain joins TRBV5-6 and TRBJ1-6; D unresolved. The length of the CDR3 is 16 residues. The germline V gene encodes CDR1 SGHDT and CDR2 YYEEEE. The DNA of the CDR3 is TGTACCAGCTCAAGGGCGACTCCTCCGGGGAATTCACCCCTCCACTTT. Its protein product is CTSSRATPPGNSPLHF.

The chain has TRBV5-1 and TRBJ2-7; D call uncertain. Trimming removed 4 bases at V and 6 bases at J, with 20 bases between. The CDR3 has 15 residues. Germline V gene sequence: CDR1 SGHRS, CDR2 YFSETQ. The CDR3 loop reads CASSQFNPGDFEQYF. In DNA form, the CDR3 reads TGCGCCAGCAGCCAATTTAACCCCGGAGACTTCGAGCAGTACTTC.

The sample holds many counts of this clonotype. The chain is built from TRBV6-5 and TRBJ1-5, with 7 bases lining up with TRBD1. Germline V CDR1 and CDR2: MNHEY, SVGAGI. J gave up 9 bases and V 2 bases, and 7 bases lay outside the gene matches. CDR3 length: 14 residues. The CDR3 nucleotides are TGTGCCAGCAGTTACGTACAGGGGTGGGGGCCCCAGCATTTT. Protein: CASSYVQGWGPQHF.

This clonotype was recorded many times. J is TRBJ2-1 and V is TRBV5-6, with 11 bases lining up with TRBD1. V was clipped by 4 bases and J by 7 bases; unmatched bases: 7. Germline V gene lookup returns CDR1 SGHDT and CDR2 YYEEEE. The CDR3 has 15 amino acids. In nucleotides, the CDR3 is TGTGCCAGCAGCCTAGGACAGGGGGCGCAAAATGAGCAGTTCTTC. As protein: CASSLGQGAQNEQFF.

This clonotype was found a few times. The rearrangement links TRBV19 to TRBJ1-5; D gene unclear. The V end was cut by 5 bases, the J end by 7 bases, with 12 bases between. The CDR3 loop spans 13 amino acids. Germline CDR1 and CDR2: LNHDA and SQIVND (reference sequence). The CDR3, as DNA: TGTGCCAGTAGTCGATATTCGGAACAGCCCCAGCATTTT. Encoded protein: CASSRYSEQPQHF.

Ten or more counts support this clonotype. The rearrangement uses TRBV9 and TRBJ2-7, with 8 nucleotides matching TRBD1. V was pared by 4 bases and J by 2 bases, with 8 bases of the junction left unmatched. CDR1 SGDLS and CDR2 YYNGEE come from the germline V gene. The CDR3 has 15 residues. The CDR3 DNA sequence: TGTGCCAGCAGCCCCGACAGGGGAGATACCTACGAGCAGTACTTC. Translating it yields CASSPDRGDTYEQYF.